The clone carrying this T cell receptor (beta chain) came up a few times. Its matching antigen is unknown. These data originate in a study of blood T cells in healthy people across ages. The study, taken as a whole, reports: There were more naive CD4+ cells and higher diversity in long-lived donors than in aged donors.

Through a sample-barcoded 5' primer and a J-beta primer mix, a second PCR was run for roughly 6 to 11 cycles. From the 5' RACE reads, TCRdb called clonotypes with MiXCR, one entry per CDR3 protein. The sample lists roughly 1,500,000 distinct CDR3 sequences; roughly 32% were seen once. The length of the CDR3 is 13 residues. The germline V gene encodes CDR1 SGHTA and CDR2 FQGTGA. Trimming removed 10 bases at V and 7 bases at J, with 19 bases between. At least 5 micrograms of total RNA were extracted per sample. Material for sequencing was blood. This chain joins TRBV7-3 and TRBJ2-5; D might be TRBD2 (5 bases). The clonotype was recovered from a woman under 40 in good health. The CDR3 reads CAITMRAERTQYF. Written as DNA, the CDR3 is TGTGCCATCACGATGAGGGCAGAGAGGACCCAGTACTTC.